This T cell receptor beta chain derives from a study of preoperative IRX-2 immunotherapy in early breast cancer. Trimming removed 7 bases from V and 1 base from J; junction bases left unmatched: 10. The CDR3 totals 17 residues. Per germline, CDR1 SGHRS and CDR2 YFSETQ. The method was immunoSEQ multiplex PCR; TCRdb's version includes in-frame clones alone and lacks a portion of them. The repertoire includes around 35,000 clones, about 95% of them detected once, and 5% to 7% sits in the top ten. The treatment denotes: preoperative locoregional IRX-2 cytokine immunotherapy. This phase Ib study tested locoregional IRX-2 cytokine immunotherapy given before surgery.

This sample was taken from a patient treated with IRX-2 immunotherapy. This rearrangement joins TRBV5-1 to TRBJ2-1, with 11 bases lining up with TRBD2. The source is a human donor with breast cancer. The DNA for the CDR3 is TGCGCCAGCCGATTTAGCGGGGGGGTTGGGTCCTACAATGAGCAGTTCTTC. This gives the protein CASRFSGGVGSYNEQFF.